This TCR beta chain is from a study of technical replicates of blood from a few donors. Here immunoSEQ multiplex PCR was the method, and the copy in TCRdb shows in-frame clones only, minus some. The repertoire holds about 81,000 clones, with roughly 90% as singletons. With 0 bases clipped from V and 7 bases from J, the junction kept 5 bases outside the gene matches. Germline loops: CDR1 SGHRS, CDR2 YFSETQ. The CDR3 is made up of 16 amino acids. What was sequenced was T cells isolated from PBMCs. This clonotype was obtained from a human donor in good health. The chain is built from TRBV5-1 and TRBJ1-6; 9 nucleotides align to TRBD1. As DNA, the CDR3 is TGCGCCAGCAGCTTGGCGGGGACAGGGTGGAATTCACCCCTCCACTTT. It encodes CASSLAGTGWNSPLHF.